The entry below describes one T cell receptor (beta chain). The antigen is unknown. CDR3 length equals 19 residues. V shed 2 bases, J shed 1 base, and the junction held 10 bases outside the gene matches. This sample stems from a study of cytomegalovirus exposure and HLA in healthy donors. General study results and limits: In vitro assays verified that three CMV-associated chains recognized CMV antigens specifically.

The PCR used 60 Vbeta and 13 Jbeta primers. Profiling relied on immunoSEQ multiplex PCR, and the TCRdb table lists in-frame clones only, not all of them. The sample yields around 130,000 clones, 65% to 80% seen once. The sample comprised PBMCs. The rearrangement uses TRBV5-3 and TRBJ2-1; TRBD1 aligns across 12 bases. TRBV5-3 is placed among ORFs of uncertain function. This receptor was identified in a woman in her thirties or forties in good health and CMV-seropositive. CDR3 region: CARSLTGTGGRRSYNEQFF. CDR3 sequence (DNA): TGTGCCAGAAGCTTAACCGGGACAGGGGGCCGTAGGTCCTACAATGAGCAGTTCTTC.